The 13 T cell receptor beta chains below come from one sample, sequenced in a study of blood T cell repertoires in COVID-19. The table came from immunoSEQ multiplex PCR; TCRdb's copy has only in-frame clones and leaves some out. The sample has tens of thousands of clones, almost 80% seen once. Sequenced sample: peripheral blood. The receptors derive from a man aged 55 to 70 with acute or convalescent COVID-19.

V gene TRBV27 combines with J gene TRBJ1-2; tentatively, D is TRBD1 (6 bases). Germline CDR1 MNHEY, CDR2 SMNVEV (reference sequence). Trimming took off 6 bases at V and 2 bases at J, with 10 bases between the two ends. This CDR3 spans 13 amino acids. The CDR3 protein is CASSVQGNYGYTF. CDR3 nucleotides: TGTGCCAGCAGCGTCCAGGGGAACTATGGCTACACCTTC.

This chain links TRBV28 with TRBJ2-3; a weak D match, TRBD2 (5 bases). Germline-derived CDR1 and CDR2 are MDHEN and SYDVKM. The CDR3 has 14 residues. V was clipped by 3 bases and J by 2 bases, with 9 bases between them. The CDR3 nucleotides are TGTGCCAGCAGTTTGAGAGGGTTCACAGATACGCAGTATTTT. Translating gives CASSLRGFTDTQYF.

This clone was detected a few times. V is TRBV28 and J is TRBJ1-5; D unclear. The CDR3 has 15 amino acids. Germline V lookup: CDR1 MDHEN, CDR2 SYDVKM. Between the trimmed V and J ends, which lost 8 bases and 0 bases, there was a span of 14 bases. CDR3 nucleotides: TGTGCCAGCGCGATTGCCGGGTCTAGCAATCAGCCCCAGCATTTT. Translation: CASAIAGSSNQPQHF.

The rearrangement joins TRBV28 to TRBJ1-5; the D gene is possibly TRBD1 (6 bases). This CDR3 has 14 residues. CDR1 and CDR2 from the germline V gene are MDHEN and SYDVKM. V lost 5 bases and J lost 9, with 17 bases in between. The CDR3 DNA sequence: TGTGCCAGCAGTCTCCGACAGGCACCACCGCCCCAGCATTTT. Protein sequence: CASSLRQAPPPQHF.

The gene calls are TRBV5-6 and TRBJ1-6; 7 bases are a match to TRBD1. The CDR3 has 14 amino acids. The J segment lost 8 bases and the V segment lost 1 base, leaving 3 bases of the junction unmatched. The V gene's germline CDR1 is SGHDT and CDR2 YYEEEE. The CDR3 here is CASSLRGLDSPLHF. CDR3 bases: TGTGCCAGCAGCTTGAGGGGGCTGGATTCACCCCTCCACTTT.

This sequence joins TRBV10-3 and TRBJ1-5, with D unclear. V lost 0 bases and J lost 2, with 5 bases in between. The V gene's germline CDR1 is ENHRY and CDR2 SYGVKD. The CDR3 covers 14 residues. Here the CDR3 DNA reads TGTGCCATCAGTGAGTCTACGGGCAATCAGCCCCAGCATTTT. It translates to CAISESTGNQPQHF.

The CDR3 sequence: CASRRTENQPQHF. DNA of the CDR3: TGTGCCAGCAGGCGGACAGAAAATCAGCCCCAGCATTTT. V is TRBV12-3 or TRBV12-4 and J is TRBJ1-5, with a possible D match to TRBD1 (6 bases). V shed 6 bases and J shed 4 bases, with 10 bases lying between them. The CDR3 has 13 amino acids.

This chain connects TRBV5-5 to TRBJ1-6, with 8 bases lining up with TRBD1. Germline lookup yields CDR1 SGHKS and CDR2 YYEKEE (reference sequence). V gave up 5 bases and J gave up 14 bases; unmatched junction bases: 9. CDR3 length: 13 amino acids. The chain's CDR3 is CASRGTGSSTLHF. The CDR3 DNA is TGTGCCAGCAGGGGGACAGGTTCTAGCACCCTCCACTTT.

The rearrangement uses TRBV30 and TRBJ1-1, with 7 positions matching TRBD1. Germline values: CDR1 GTSNPN, CDR2 SVGIG (reference sequence). V was pared by 3 bases and J by 4 bases, with 5 bases of the junction left unmatched. CDR3 length equals 13 residues. The CDR3 here is CAWSQQGFTEAFF. The CDR3, as DNA: TGTGCCTGGAGCCAACAGGGGTTCACTGAAGCTTTCTTT. Full variable domain (outside the CDR3, taken from reference TRBV30 and TRBJ1-1): SQTIHQWPATLVQPVGSPLSLECTVEGTSNPNLYWYRQAAGRGLQLLFYSVGIGQISSEVPQNLSASRPQDRQFILSSKKLLLSDSGFYLCAWSQQGFTEAFFGQGTRLTVV.

This clone was counted a single time. The CDR3 DNA sequence: TGTGCCAGCAGTGAAGCTGGACTAGCGGGGTACAATGAGCAGTTCTTC. Its protein product is CASSEAGLAGYNEQFF. The rearrangement joins TRBV2 to TRBJ2-1, with 12 bases identical to TRBD2. Germline-derived CDR1 and CDR2 are SNHLY and FYNNEI. The CDR3 totals 16 residues. V lost 0 bases, J lost 4 bases, and 1 base stayed unmatched.

This rearrangement joins TRBV24-1 to TRBJ1-5; TRBD1 aligns across 11 bases. The CDR3 sequence is 16 residues long. V was pared by 4 bases and J by 8 bases, with 9 bases of the junction left unmatched. The germline gives CDR1 KGHDR, CDR2 SFDVKD. The CDR3 is CATSDPGQGAGEPQHF. The CDR3 nucleotides read TGTGCCACCAGTGACCCCGGACAGGGGGCTGGGGAGCCCCAGCATTTT.

The count of this clone is one. The chain carries TRBV11-2 and TRBJ2-2; TRBD1 matches 7 bases. CDR1 and CDR2 from the germline V gene are SGHAT and FQNNGV. J gave up 6 bases and V 4 bases, and 11 bases lay outside the gene matches. This CDR3 is built from 16 residues. The CDR3 region is CASSYGQAALAGELFF. The CDR3 bases are TGTGCCAGCAGCTACGGACAGGCAGCGCTGGCCGGGGAGCTGTTTTTT.

The V gene is TRBV6-1, the J gene TRBJ2-3, with D perhaps TRBD2 (5 bases). Trimming took off 2 bases at V and 2 bases at J, with 14 bases between the two ends. This CDR3 spans 16 amino acids. In germline, CDR1 is MNHNS, CDR2 SASEGT. The CDR3 sequence is CASSENSGVSTDTQYF. Written as DNA, the CDR3 is TGTGCCAGCAGTGAAAACTCCGGGGTCTCCACAGATACGCAGTATTTT.